This T cell receptor beta chain is from a study of T cell responses to AZD1222 COVID-19 vaccine. Some clones are missing from TCRdb's copy, which holds only in-frame ones; the method was immunoSEQ multiplex PCR. The sample consists of roughly 150,000 clones, around 85% of them appearing once. Pooled in the analysis were second doses at about 4 or about 12 weeks. Germline-derived CDR1 and CDR2 are GTSNPN and SVGIG (reference sequence). Germline trimming cut 8 bases from V and 1 base from J; bases unmatched to any gene: 4. This CDR3 has 12 residues. The sequence came from an adult who received the AZD1222 COVID-19 vaccine. The V gene is TRBV30, the J gene TRBJ1-1; 7 positions match TRBD1. Material: peripheral blood, obtained 28 days after the second AZD1222 dose. The CDR3 spells CAHGTANTEAFF. CDR3 in DNA: TGTGCCCACGGGACAGCGAACACTGAAGCTTTCTTT.